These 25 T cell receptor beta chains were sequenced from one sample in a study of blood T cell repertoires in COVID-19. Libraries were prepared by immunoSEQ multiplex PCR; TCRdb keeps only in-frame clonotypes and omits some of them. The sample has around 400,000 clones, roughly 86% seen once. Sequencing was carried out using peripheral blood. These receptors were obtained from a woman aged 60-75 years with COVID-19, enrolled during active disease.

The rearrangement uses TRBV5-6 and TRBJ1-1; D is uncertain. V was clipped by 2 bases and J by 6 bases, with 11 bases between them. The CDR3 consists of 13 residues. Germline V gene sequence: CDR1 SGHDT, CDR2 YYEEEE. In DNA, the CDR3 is TGTGCCAGCAGCTTTTTACAGACCCCTGAAGCTTTCTTT. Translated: CASSFLQTPEAFF.

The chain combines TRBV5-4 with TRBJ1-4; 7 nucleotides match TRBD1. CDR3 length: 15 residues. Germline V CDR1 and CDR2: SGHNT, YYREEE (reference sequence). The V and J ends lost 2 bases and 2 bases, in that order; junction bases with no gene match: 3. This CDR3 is CASSLQGMTNEKLFF. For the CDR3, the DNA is TGTGCCAGCAGCTTACAGGGGATGACTAATGAAAAACTGTTTTTT.

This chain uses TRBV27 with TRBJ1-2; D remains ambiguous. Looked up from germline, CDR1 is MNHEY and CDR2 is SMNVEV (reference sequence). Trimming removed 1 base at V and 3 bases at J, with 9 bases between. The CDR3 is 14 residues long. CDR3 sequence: CASSLWRGDYGYTF. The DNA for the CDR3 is TGTGCCAGCAGTTTATGGAGAGGTGACTATGGCTACACCTTC.

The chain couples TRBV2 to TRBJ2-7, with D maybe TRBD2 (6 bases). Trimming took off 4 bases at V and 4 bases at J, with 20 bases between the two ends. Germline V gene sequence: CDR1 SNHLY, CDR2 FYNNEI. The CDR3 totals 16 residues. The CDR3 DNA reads TGTGCCAGCAGTGGAATAGGAGGTGGGGCGGGGTACGAGCAGTACTTC. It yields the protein CASSGIGGGAGYEQYF.

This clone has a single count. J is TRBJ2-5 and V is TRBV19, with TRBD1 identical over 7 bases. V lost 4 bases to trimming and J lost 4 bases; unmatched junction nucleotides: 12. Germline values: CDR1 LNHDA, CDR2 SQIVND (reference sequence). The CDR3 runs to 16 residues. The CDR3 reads CASSSGAGGLGETQYF. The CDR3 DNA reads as TGTGCCAGTAGTAGTGGGGCAGGGGGTCTCGGAGAGACCCAGTACTTC.

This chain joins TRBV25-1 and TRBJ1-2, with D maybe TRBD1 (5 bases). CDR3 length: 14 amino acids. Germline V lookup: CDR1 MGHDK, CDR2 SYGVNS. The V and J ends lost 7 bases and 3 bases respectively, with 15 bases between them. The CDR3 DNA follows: TGTGCCAGCACTCTCGGGACTCCTGACTATGGCTACACCTTC. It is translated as CASTLGTPDYGYTF.

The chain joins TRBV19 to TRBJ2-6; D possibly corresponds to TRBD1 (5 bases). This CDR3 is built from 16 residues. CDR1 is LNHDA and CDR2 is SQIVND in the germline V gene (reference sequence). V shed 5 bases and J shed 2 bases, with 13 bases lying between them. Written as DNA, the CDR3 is TGTGCCAGTAGTCCCCGCAGGGTAGCTGGGGCCAACGTCCTGACTTTC. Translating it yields CASSPRRVAGANVLTF.

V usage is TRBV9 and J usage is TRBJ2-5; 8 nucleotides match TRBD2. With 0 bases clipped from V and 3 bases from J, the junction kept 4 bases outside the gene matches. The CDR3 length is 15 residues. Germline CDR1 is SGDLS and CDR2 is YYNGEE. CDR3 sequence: CASSVAGRGEETQYF. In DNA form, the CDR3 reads TGTGCCAGCAGCGTAGCCGGGCGGGGGGAAGAGACCCAGTACTTC.

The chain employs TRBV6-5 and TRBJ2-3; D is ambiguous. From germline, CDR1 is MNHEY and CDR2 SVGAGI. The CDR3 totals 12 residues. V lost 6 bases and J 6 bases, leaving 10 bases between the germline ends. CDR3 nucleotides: TGTGCCAGCAGAGCCCGGGTGGATACGCAGTATTTT. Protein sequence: CASRARVDTQYF.

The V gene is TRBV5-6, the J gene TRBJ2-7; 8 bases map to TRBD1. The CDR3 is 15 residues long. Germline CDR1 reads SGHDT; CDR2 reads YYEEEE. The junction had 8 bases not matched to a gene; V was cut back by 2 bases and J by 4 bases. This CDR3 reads CASSFYDRGAYEQYF. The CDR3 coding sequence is TGTGCCAGCAGCTTTTACGACAGGGGAGCGTACGAGCAGTACTTC.

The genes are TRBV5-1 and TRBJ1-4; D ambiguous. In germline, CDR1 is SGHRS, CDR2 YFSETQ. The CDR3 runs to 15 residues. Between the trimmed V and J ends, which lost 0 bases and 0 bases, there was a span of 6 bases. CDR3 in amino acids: CASSLDSATNEKLFF. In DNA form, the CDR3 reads TGCGCCAGCAGCTTGGACTCCGCAACTAATGAAAAACTGTTTTTT.

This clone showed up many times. CDR3 coding DNA: TGTGCCAGCAGTTCACCGGGACAGGGATACGAGTCCGGGGAGCTGTTTTTT. Its protein product is CASSSPGQGYESGELFF. The rearrangement joins TRBV27 to TRBJ2-2; TRBD1 aligns across 9 bases. Germline assignment: CDR1 MNHEY and CDR2 SMNVEV (reference sequence). V lost 4 bases and J lost 6; bases outside the gene matches: 12. The CDR3 length is 17 residues.

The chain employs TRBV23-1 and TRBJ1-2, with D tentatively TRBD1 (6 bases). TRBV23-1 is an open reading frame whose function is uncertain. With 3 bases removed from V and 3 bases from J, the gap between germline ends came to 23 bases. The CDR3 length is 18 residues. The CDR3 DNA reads TGCGCCAGCAGTCAGGGCCCCCGTGGCAGGGGAGGGGACTATGGCTACACCTTC. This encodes CASSQGPRGRGGDYGYTF.

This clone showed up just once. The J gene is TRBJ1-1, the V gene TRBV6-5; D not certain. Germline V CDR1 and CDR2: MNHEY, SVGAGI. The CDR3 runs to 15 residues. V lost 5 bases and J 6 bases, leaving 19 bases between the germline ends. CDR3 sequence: CASSPRRGVFAEAFF. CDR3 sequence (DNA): TGTGCCAGCAGTCCGCGTCGGGGAGTCTTCGCTGAAGCTTTCTTT.

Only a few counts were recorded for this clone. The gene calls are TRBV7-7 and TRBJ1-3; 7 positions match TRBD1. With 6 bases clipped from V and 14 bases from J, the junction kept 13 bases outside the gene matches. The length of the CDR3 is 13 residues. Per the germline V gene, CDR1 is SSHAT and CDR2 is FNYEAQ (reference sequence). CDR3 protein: CASSRDSSAGLYF. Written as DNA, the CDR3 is TGTGCCAGCAGTCGGGACAGCTCCGCGGGGTTATATTTT.

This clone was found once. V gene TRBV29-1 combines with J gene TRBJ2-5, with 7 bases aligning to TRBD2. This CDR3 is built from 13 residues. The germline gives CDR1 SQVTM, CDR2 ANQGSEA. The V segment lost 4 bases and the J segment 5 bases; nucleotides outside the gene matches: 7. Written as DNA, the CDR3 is TGCAGCGTTGGGGGAGGGCTACGGGAGACCCAGTACTTC. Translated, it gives CSVGGGLRETQYF. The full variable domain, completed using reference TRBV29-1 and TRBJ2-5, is SAVISQKPSRDICQRGTSLTIQCQVDSQVTMMFWYRQQPGQSLTLIATANQGSEATYESGFVIDKFPISRPNLTFSTLTVSNMSPEDSSIYLCSVGGGLRETQYFGPGTRLLVL.

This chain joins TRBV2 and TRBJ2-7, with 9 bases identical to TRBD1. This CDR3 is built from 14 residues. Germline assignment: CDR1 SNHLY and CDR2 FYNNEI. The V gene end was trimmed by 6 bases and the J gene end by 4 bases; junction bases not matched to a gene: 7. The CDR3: CASRQQGASYEQYF. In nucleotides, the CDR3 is TGTGCCAGCAGGCAACAGGGGGCGAGTTACGAGCAGTACTTC.

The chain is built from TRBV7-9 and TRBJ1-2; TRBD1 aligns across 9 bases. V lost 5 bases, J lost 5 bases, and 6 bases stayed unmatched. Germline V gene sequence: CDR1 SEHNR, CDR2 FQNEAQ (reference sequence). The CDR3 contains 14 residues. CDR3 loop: CASSRTGDGYGYTF. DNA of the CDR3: TGTGCCAGCAGCCGGACAGGGGACGGGTATGGCTACACCTTC.

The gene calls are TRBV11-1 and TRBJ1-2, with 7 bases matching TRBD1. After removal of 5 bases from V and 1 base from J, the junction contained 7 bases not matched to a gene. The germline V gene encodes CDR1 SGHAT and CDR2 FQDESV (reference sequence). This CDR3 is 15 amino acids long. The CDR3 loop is CASSPGTAVNYGYTF. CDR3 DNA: TGTGCCAGCAGCCCCGGGACAGCAGTTAACTATGGCTACACCTTC.

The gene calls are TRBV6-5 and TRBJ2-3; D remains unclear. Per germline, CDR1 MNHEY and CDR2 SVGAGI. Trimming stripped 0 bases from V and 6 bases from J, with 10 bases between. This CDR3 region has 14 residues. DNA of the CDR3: TGTGCCAGCAGTTACTCGAGGCAGTCGGATACGCAGTATTTT. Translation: CASSYSRQSDTQYF.

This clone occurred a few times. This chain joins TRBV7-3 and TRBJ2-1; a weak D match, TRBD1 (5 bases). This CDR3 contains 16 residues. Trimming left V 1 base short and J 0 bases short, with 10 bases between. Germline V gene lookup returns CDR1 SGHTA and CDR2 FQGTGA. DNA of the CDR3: TGTGCCAGCAGCTTAAGCAGGGCAGCCTCCTACAATGAGCAGTTCTTC. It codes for CASSLSRAASYNEQFF.

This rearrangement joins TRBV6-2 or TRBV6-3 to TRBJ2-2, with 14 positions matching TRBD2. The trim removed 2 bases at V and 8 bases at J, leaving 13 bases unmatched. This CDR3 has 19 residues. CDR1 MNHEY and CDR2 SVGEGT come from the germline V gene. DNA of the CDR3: TGTGCCAGCAGTTACCACCCCAGACTAGCGGGGGGGCTTGGAGGGGAGCTGTTTTTT. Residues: CASSYHPRLAGGLGGELFF.

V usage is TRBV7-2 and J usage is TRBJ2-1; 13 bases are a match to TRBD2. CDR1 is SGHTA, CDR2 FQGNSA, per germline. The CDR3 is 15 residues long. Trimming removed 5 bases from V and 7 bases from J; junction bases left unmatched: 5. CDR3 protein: CASSQELAGGNEQFF. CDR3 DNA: TGTGCCAGCAGCCAGGAACTAGCGGGGGGGAATGAGCAGTTCTTC.

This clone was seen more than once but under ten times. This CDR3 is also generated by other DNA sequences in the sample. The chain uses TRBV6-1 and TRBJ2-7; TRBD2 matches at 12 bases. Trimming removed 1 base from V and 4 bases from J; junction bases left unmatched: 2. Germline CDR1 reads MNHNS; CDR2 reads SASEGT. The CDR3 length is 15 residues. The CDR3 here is CASSEGLAGGYEQYF. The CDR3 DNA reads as TGTGCCAGCAGTGAAGGCCTAGCGGGGGGGTACGAGCAGTACTTC.

The chain's CDR3 is CAISESAYHGYTF. The CDR3 DNA follows: TGTGCCATCAGTGAGTCGGCATACCACGGCTACACCTTC. This rearrangement joins TRBV10-3 to TRBJ1-2; no clear D. Trimming removed 0 bases at V and 8 bases at J, with 10 bases between. The germline V gene encodes CDR1 ENHRY and CDR2 SYGVKD. The CDR3 contains 13 residues.